This T cell receptor (beta chain) emerged from a study of T cell responses to AZD1222 COVID-19 vaccine. V was pared by 6 bases and J by 15 bases, with 6 bases of the junction left unmatched. The CDR3 consists of 12 residues. Germline lookup yields CDR1 LNHDA and CDR2 SQIVND (reference sequence). Here immunoSEQ multiplex PCR was the method, and the copy in TCRdb shows in-frame clones only, minus some. The sample has 140,000 to 150,000 clones, around 90% seen once. V usage is TRBV19 and J usage is TRBJ1-6; 9 nucleotides line up with TRBD1. The origin of this receptor is an adult in good health. Sequences were derived from peripheral blood, sampled on day 0 of MenACWY control vaccination. The CDR3 DNA reads TGTGCCAGTAGCGGACAGGGGACGGGCCTCCACTTT. This translates into CASSGQGTGLHF. Variable domain in full (rest from reference TRBV19 and TRBJ1-6): DGGITQSPKYLFRKEGQNVTLSCEQNLNHDAMYWYRQDPGQGLRLIYYSQIVNDFQKGDIAEGYSVSREKKESFPLTVTSAQKNPTAFYLCASSGQGTGLHFGNGTRLTVT.